The 16 T cell receptor beta chains below all came from one sample that was sequenced in a study of T-cell memory formation after mild COVID-19. Each CDR3 protein is one row after TCRdb ran MiXCR on the 5' RACE reads. The table has fewer than 350,000 distinct CDR3 sequences, 7% to 10% seen once; the top ten hold 22%. Sequencing was performed on PBMCs or a T cell subset sorted from them (not recorded which). The source is a young man who had mild COVID-19 (a few samples of this study predate the infection). Cell type and time point are not known.

This clonotype has more than one count but fewer than ten. The genes are TRBV6-6 and TRBJ2-6; D unclear. The V and J ends lost 6 bases and 0 bases respectively, with 18 bases between them. This CDR3 is 18 amino acids long. Looked up from germline, CDR1 is MNHNY and CDR2 is SVGAGI (reference sequence). Written as DNA, the CDR3 is TGTGCCAGCAGCCCCGGACCGTTGAGTTTCTCTGGGGCCAACGTCCTGACTTTC. Its translation is CASSPGPLSFSGANVLTF.

This chain uses TRBV2 with TRBJ1-4; D is unresolved. Germline V CDR1 and CDR2: SNHLY, FYNNEI. The CDR3 is 12 amino acids. V was pared by 2 bases and J by 7 bases, with 5 bases between. CDR3 region: CASSEITEKLFF. The CDR3 coding sequence is TGTGCCAGCAGTGAAATAACTGAAAAACTGTTTTTT. Variable domain in full (rest from reference TRBV2 and TRBJ1-4): EPEVTQTPSHQVTQMGQEVILRCVPISNHLYFYWYRQILGQKVEFLVSFYNNEISEKSEIFDDQFSVERPDGSNFTLKIRSTKLEDSAMYFCASSEITEKLFFGSGTQLSVL.

V and J are TRBV27 and TRBJ2-7, with no clear D. The CDR3 is made up of 14 amino acids. Trimming left V 9 bases short and J 0 bases short, with 15 bases between. Germline lookup yields CDR1 MNHEY and CDR2 SMNVEV (reference sequence). CDR3 DNA sequence: TGTGCCAGTAGCCTAAACCCGCTCTCCTACGAGCAGTACTTC. Protein sequence: CASSLNPLSYEQYF.

V gene TRBV5-6 combines with J gene TRBJ2-3; weak D call: TRBD1 (5 bases). CDR3 length: 14 residues. The V end lost 2 bases, the J end lost 0 bases, and 7 bases lay between the germline ends. Germline CDR1 is SGHDT and CDR2 is YYEEEE. The CDR3 loop is CASSFPGSTDTQYF. CDR3 nucleotides: TGTGCCAGCAGCTTCCCAGGGAGCACAGATACGCAGTATTTT. Based on the CDR3 plus reference TRBV5-6 and TRBJ2-3, the full variable domain is DAGVTQSPTHLIKTRGQQVTLRCSPKSGHDTVSWYQQALGQGPQFIFQYYEEEERQRGNFPDRFSGHQFPNYSSELNVNALLLGDSALYLCASSFPGSTDTQYFGPGTRLTVL.

This clonotype showed up just a few times. The chain has TRBV6-2 or TRBV6-3 and TRBJ1-5; 8 nucleotides line up with TRBD1. V lost 4 bases, J lost 6 bases, and 2 bases stayed unmatched. CDR1 and CDR2 (germline): MNHEY, SVGEGT. The CDR3 totals 13 residues. The CDR3 DNA is TGTGCCAGCAGTTGGACAGGGCTTCAGCCCCAGCATTTT. It yields the protein CASSWTGLQPQHF.

This sequence joins TRBV30 and TRBJ1-5; TRBD1 agrees at 10 bases. Trimming at V came to 4 bases and at J to 4 bases, leaving 1 base not matched to a gene. The length of the CDR3 is 13 residues. Germline assignment: CDR1 GTSNPN and CDR2 SVGIG (reference sequence). This chain's CDR3 is CAWKGQGNQPQHF. Written as DNA, the CDR3 is TGTGCCTGGAAGGGACAGGGGAATCAGCCCCAGCATTTT.

The V call is TRBV29-1, the J call TRBJ2-3; D remains unclear. Trimming cost V 4 bases and J 3 bases, with 5 bases left between them. The CDR3 is 11 amino acids. CDR1 and CDR2 (germline): SQVTM, ANQGSEA. The CDR3 loop is CSVVRTDTQYF. For the CDR3, the DNA is TGCAGCGTTGTTCGGACAGATACGCAGTATTTT.

This clonotype was seen many times. The chain carries TRBV29-1 and TRBJ1-4; D gene uncertain. The length of the CDR3 is 13 residues. The germline V and J ends were trimmed by 7 bases and 7 bases, with 16 bases remaining between them. The V gene's germline CDR1 is SQVTM and CDR2 ANQGSEA. The CDR3 here is CSACEPLGEKLFF. The CDR3 DNA sequence: TGCAGCGCCTGCGAACCTTTGGGTGAAAAACTGTTTTTT. Full variable domain (outside the CDR3, taken from reference TRBV29-1 and TRBJ1-4): SAVISQKPSRDICQRGTSLTIQCQVDSQVTMMFWYRQQPGQSLTLIATANQGSEATYESGFVIDKFPISRPNLTFSTLTVSNMSPEDSSIYLCSACEPLGEKLFFGSGTQLSVL.

This sequence joins TRBV2 and TRBJ1-5; no firm D call. CDR3 length: 14 residues. V lost 5 bases to trimming and J lost 7 bases, with 15 bases between them. Germline-derived CDR1 and CDR2 are SNHLY and FYNNEI. The CDR3 loop is CASSPREVRQPQHF. CDR3 nucleotides: TGTGCCAGCAGTCCGCGGGAGGTCAGACAGCCCCAGCATTTT.

This clonotype was found a few times. The chain uses TRBV12-5 and TRBJ2-7, with TRBD1 as a possible D gene (6 bases). The CDR3 has 16 residues. V dropped 2 bases and J dropped 4 bases, with 18 bases sitting between them. Per the germline V gene, CDR1 is LGHNT and CDR2 is FRNRAP. CDR3 in amino acids: CASGLPPTGTFYEQYF. The CDR3 region has the DNA TGTGCTAGTGGTTTGCCCCCTACCGGGACATTTTACGAGCAGTACTTC.

J is TRBJ2-2 and V is TRBV5-1; D ambiguous. Germline assignment: CDR1 SGHRS and CDR2 YFSETQ. The V end was cut by 2 bases, the J end by 8 bases, with 10 bases between. The CDR3 length is 13 residues. CDR3 residues: CASSFTPAGELFF. The CDR3 DNA sequence: TGCGCCAGCAGCTTTACCCCGGCTGGGGAGCTGTTTTTT. The full variable domain, with the rest looked up from reference TRBV5-1 and TRBJ2-2, is KAGVTQTPRYLIKTRGQQVTLSCSPISGHRSVSWYQQTPGQGLQFLFEYFSETQRNKGNFPGRFSGRQFSNSRSEMNVSTLELGDSALYLCASSFTPAGELFFGEGSRLTVL.

DNA for the CDR3: TGCGCCAGCAGCCGCGGACTAGCGGGGGCTGAGGAGACCCAGTACTTC. This translates into CASSRGLAGAEETQYF. The rearrangement links TRBV5-1 to TRBJ2-5; 13 positions match TRBD2. The CDR3 has 16 residues. Germline CDR1 is SGHRS and CDR2 is YFSETQ. V gave up 4 bases and J gave up 5 bases; unmatched junction bases: 8.

This chain connects TRBV7-2 to TRBJ1-5; D not certain. Deletions cut 5 bases from V and 9 bases from J, with 11 bases between. In germline, CDR1 is SGHTA, CDR2 FQGNSA. This CDR3 comprises 12 residues. CDR3 nucleotides: TGTGCCAGCAGCGCGGCCCTTGGGCCCCAGCATTTT. Its translation is CASSAALGPQHF.

The chain carries TRBV25-1 and TRBJ2-7; 8 bases map to TRBD2. Germline V gene data show CDR1 as MGHDK and CDR2 as SYGVNS. V lost 6 bases to trimming and J lost 4 bases; unmatched junction nucleotides: 5. There are 13 residues in the CDR3. As DNA, the CDR3 is TGTGCCAGCAGCGCGGGGGGAGTTTACGAGCAGTACGTC. Amino acids: CASSAGGVYEQYV.

V gene TRBV4-2 combines with J gene TRBJ1-1; D is uncertain. This CDR3 has 15 amino acids. Per germline, CDR1 LGHNA and CDR2 YNFKEQ. Trimming left V 0 bases short and J 4 bases short, with 12 bases between. In nucleotides, the CDR3 is TGTGCCAGCAGCCAAGAAGACGGGAGTTCCACTGAAGCTTTCTTT. This translates into CASSQEDGSSTEAFF.

This clonotype appeared many times. The V call is TRBV7-2, the J call TRBJ2-7; D remains ambiguous. CDR1 is SGHTA, CDR2 FQGNSA, per germline. Trimming removed 3 bases from V and 5 bases from J, with 11 bases in between. This CDR3 has 13 residues. CDR3 in amino acids: CASSFAQQNEQYF. The CDR3 DNA sequence: TGTGCCAGCAGCTTCGCCCAACAGAACGAGCAGTACTTC.